The rows below give T cell receptor beta chains drawn from one sample of a study of blood T cell repertoires in COVID-19. This table comes from immunoSEQ multiplex PCR, and its TCRdb copy is limited to in-frame clones, with some not included. The profile covers some 100,000 clones, with 86% appearing a single time and approximately 10% taken by the ten largest. What was sequenced was peripheral blood. The receptors come from a man in his fifties or sixties with acute or convalescent COVID-19. Each CDR3 is given with its conserved first and last residue. Fields, in order: J gene, D gene, V gene, clone size, CDR3 protein, CDR3 DNA. A D gene is named only where the DNA matches it firmly. Rows give clone size only sometimes, using once, few, many, or a class for an expanded clone.

TRBJ2-1	TRBD1	TRBV5-1	NA	CASSLGTGGNEQFF	TGCGCCAGCAGCTTGGGGACAGGGGGCAATGAGCAGTTCTTC
TRBJ2-3	TRBD2	TRBV11-2	NA	CASSTRTRATDTQYF	TGTGCCAGCAGCACCCGGACTAGAGCCACAGATACGCAGTATTTT
TRBJ1-2	TRBD1	TRBV12-3/TRBV12-4	NA	CAAGQNYGYTF	TGTGCCGCGGGACAGAACTATGGCTACACCTTC
TRBJ1-3	NA	TRBV7-2	NA	CASSPDSNSGNTIYF	TGTGCCAGCAGTCCTGACTCCAACTCTGGAAACACCATATATTTT
TRBJ2-7	NA	TRBV3-1/TRBV3-2	few	CASSQGDFRRGEQYF	TGTGCCAGCAGCCAAGGAGACTTTAGACGGGGAGAGCAGTACTTC
TRBJ2-7	TRBD2	TRBV27	NA	CASKTSGGAYEQYF	TGTGCCAGCAAGACTAGCGGGGGAGCCTACGAGCAGTACTTC
TRBJ1-6	NA	TRBV7-9	few	CASSLVGGNSPLHF	TGTGCCAGCAGCTTAGTAGGGGGAAATTCACCCCTCCACTTT
TRBJ2-1	TRBD2	TRBV6-1	NA	CASSEERGSYNEQFF	TGTGCCAGCAGTGAAGAGCGGGGCTCCTACAATGAGCAGTTCTTC
TRBJ1-1	NA	TRBV28	NA	CASSLYLTAVNTEAFF	TGTGCCAGCAGTTTATATCTGACCGCGGTGAACACTGAAGCTTTCTTT
TRBJ2-5	NA	TRBV11-3	NA	CASSLARGRVIGLKETQYF	TGTGCCAGCAGCTTAGCCCGCGGCAGGGTCATTGGTTTGAAAGAGACCCAGTACTTC
TRBJ1-5	NA	TRBV11-1	NA	CASSIRGGQPQHF	TGTGCCAGCAGCATCAGGGGTGGTCAGCCCCAGCATTTT
TRBJ2-7	NA	TRBV29-1	NA	CSVEGRGRVGEQYF	TGCAGCGTTGAAGGTCGTGGCAGGGTTGGTGAGCAGTACTTC
TRBJ1-1	NA	TRBV9	NA	CASSSGLRNTEAFF	TGTGCCAGCAGCTCGGGACTCCGGAACACTGAAGCTTTCTTT
TRBJ1-1	NA	TRBV10-1	NA	CASSESGSEAFF	TGCGCCAGCAGTGAGAGCGGGTCTGAAGCTTTCTTT
TRBJ2-7	NA	TRBV7-9	NA	CASSLVSGGFYEQYF	TGTGCCAGCAGCTTAGTGTCAGGGGGGTTCTACGAGCAGTACTTC
TRBJ1-2	TRBD1	TRBV5-4	NA	CASSSPGGYGYTF	TGTGCCAGCAGCTCTCCAGGGGGCTATGGCTACACCTTC
TRBJ2-1	TRBD2	TRBV11-3	NA	CASSGLAAYNEQFF	TGTGCCAGTTCGGGACTAGCGGCTTACAATGAGCAGTTCTTC
TRBJ1-4	NA	TRBV7-3	few	CASSRGTQGGGEKLFF	TGTGCCAGCAGCCGGGGGACTCAAGGTGGTGGGGAAAAACTGTTTTTT
TRBJ2-5	NA	TRBV4-1	once	CASSLRVAETQETQYF	TGCGCCAGCAGCCTCAGAGTGGCGGAAACCCAAGAGACCCAGTACTTC
TRBJ2-7	NA	TRBV5-1	NA	CASSLSPGALYEQYF	TGCGCCAGCAGCTTGTCGCCAGGGGCGCTCTACGAGCAGTACTTC
TRBJ2-5	TRBD2	TRBV7-8	NA	CASSLWTSGRALAETQYF	TGTGCCAGCAGCTTGTGGACTAGCGGGAGGGCCTTAGCAGAGACCCAGTACTTC
TRBJ2-1	NA	TRBV19	NA	CASSPGAGEQFF	TGTGCCAGTAGCCCCGGTGCCGGTGAGCAGTTCTTC
TRBJ2-7	NA	TRBV7-3	NA	CASSALRGAYEQYF	TGTGCCAGCAGCGCCCTCAGGGGAGCCTACGAGCAGTACTTC
TRBJ2-1	TRBD2	TRBV24-1	few	CATSAGLAGGSYNEQFF	TGTGCCACCAGTGCCGGACTAGCGGGCGGCTCCTACAATGAGCAGTTCTTC
TRBJ1-2	NA	TRBV11-2	few	CASSLDLLGRNYGYTF	TGTGCCAGCAGCTTAGACCTTCTGGGCAGGAACTATGGCTACACCTTC
TRBJ1-6	TRBD1	TRBV30	NA	CAWRGQRAYNSPLHF	TGTGCCTGGAGGGGACAGAGGGCTTATAATTCACCCCTCCACTTT
TRBJ2-3	NA	TRBV19	NA	CASSTRQGGSTDTQYF	TGTGCCAGTAGTACGAGACAGGGAGGAAGCACAGATACGCAGTATTTT
TRBJ2-7	TRBD2	TRBV10-3	NA	CAIGGEKTYEQYF	TGTGCCATCGGGGGGGAGAAGACCTACGAGCAGTACTTC
TRBJ1-3	TRBD1	TRBV6-5	NA	CASSYGQGGGNTIYF	TGTGCCAGCAGTTACGGGCAGGGGGGTGGAAACACCATATATTTT
TRBJ2-7	TRBD1	TRBV15	NA	CATSDRGPDEQYF	TGTGCCACCAGCGACAGGGGACCTGACGAGCAGTACTTC
TRBJ2-1	TRBD1	TRBV25-1	NA	CASSEPGQGHEQFF	TGTGCCAGCAGTGAACCCGGACAGGGACACGAGCAGTTCTTC
TRBJ1-1	NA	TRBV7-3	once	CASSLTSVNTEAFF	TGTGCCAGCAGCTTAACGTCGGTGAACACTGAAGCTTTCTTT
TRBJ1-5	TRBD1	TRBV5-1	NA	CASSPGTGSQPQHF	TGCGCCAGCAGCCCTGGGACAGGGAGTCAGCCCCAGCATTTT
TRBJ2-7	NA	TRBV11-3	NA	CASSARQPYEQYF	TGTGCCAGCAGCGCCAGACAGCCCTACGAGCAGTACTTC
TRBJ2-1	NA	TRBV11-3	NA	CASSFAQGVSYNEQFF	TGTGCCAGCAGCTTTGCCCAAGGAGTCTCCTACAATGAGCAGTTCTTC
TRBJ1-2	NA	TRBV18	NA	CASSPGGDYGYTF	TGTGCCAGCTCACCCGGCGGGGACTATGGCTACACCTTC
TRBJ2-3	NA	TRBV4-1	NA	CASSQEIGTGDTQYF	TGCGCCAGCAGCCAAGAGATAGGGACTGGAGATACGCAGTATTTT
TRBJ2-6	NA	TRBV11-2	NA	CASSFDSSGANVLTF	TGTGCCAGCAGCTTTGACAGCTCTGGGGCCAACGTCCTGACTTTC
TRBJ1-6	NA	TRBV18	NA	CASSPLQGESPLHF	TGTGCCAGCTCACCCCTGCAGGGCGAATCACCCCTCCACTTT
TRBJ2-5	NA	TRBV14	NA	CASSQDWAQETQYF	TGTGCCAGCAGCCAAGACTGGGCGCAAGAGACCCAGTACTTC
TRBJ2-1	NA	TRBV14	NA	CASSPQLIRDEQFF	TGTGCCAGCAGCCCCCAACTCATACGGGATGAGCAGTTCTTC
TRBJ2-1	TRBD2	TRBV28	NA	CASSSPAGGSLHEQFF	TGTGCCAGCAGTTCCCCAGCGGGAGGGTCTCTGCATGAGCAGTTCTTC
TRBJ2-1	TRBD1	TRBV2	few	CASDRVTYNEQFF	TGTGCCAGTGACAGGGTCACCTACAATGAGCAGTTCTTC
TRBJ2-1	TRBD2	TRBV11-2	NA	CASSPRLAAIPFF	TGTGCCAGCAGCCCCCGACTAGCGGCCATCCCCTTCTTC
TRBJ2-3	NA	TRBV20-1	NA	CSASFVREAKTDTQYF	TGCAGTGCTAGTTTTGTGAGGGAGGCCAAGACAGATACGCAGTATTTT
TRBJ1-6	TRBD1	TRBV7-8	NA	CASSFLGQGAPNSPLHF	TGTGCCAGCAGCTTCCTCGGACAGGGGGCTCCTAATTCACCCCTCCACTTT
TRBJ1-4	NA	TRBV11-2	NA	CASSPRREVKLFF	TGTGCCAGCAGCCCCCGAAGGGAGGTAAAACTGTTTTTT
TRBJ2-7	TRBD2	TRBV3-1/TRBV3-2	NA	CASSLTSGSRYEQYF	TGTGCCAGCAGCCTGACTAGCGGGAGTCGGTACGAGCAGTACTTC
TRBJ2-1	TRBD2	TRBV5-1	NA	CASSLAGVSGRFNGNEQFF	TGCGCCAGCAGCTTGGCTGGTGTTAGCGGGAGATTTAATGGGAATGAGCAGTTCTTC
TRBJ1-1	NA	TRBV7-6	NA	CASSLQGGNTEAFF	TGTGCCAGCAGCTTACAGGGAGGGAACACTGAAGCTTTCTTT
TRBJ1-2	TRBD1	TRBV29-1	NA	CSVQDRLYGYTF	TGCAGCGTCCAGGACAGGCTCTATGGCTACACCTTC
TRBJ1-1	NA	TRBV5-6	NA	CASSYDRTSTEAFF	TGTGCCAGCAGCTACGACAGGACGAGCACTGAAGCTTTCTTT
TRBJ2-1	TRBD2	TRBV7-6	NA	CASSRRTSGASSYNEQFF	TGTGCCAGCAGCCGAAGAACTAGCGGAGCCTCCTCCTACAATGAGCAGTTCTTC
TRBJ2-1	TRBD2	TRBV5-4	NA	CASSSPEGLAGEGLFF	TGTGCCAGCAGCTCGCCGGAGGGACTAGCGGGAGAGGGACTGTTCTTC
TRBJ2-7	NA	TRBV3-1/TRBV3-2	NA	CASSPLEVGEQYF	TGTGCCAGCAGCCCCCTGGAGGTAGGCGAGCAGTACTTC
TRBJ2-7	TRBD1	TRBV5-6	few	CASSNTGTGMSYEQYF	TGTGCCAGCAGCAACACAGGGACAGGGATGTCCTACGAGCAGTACTTC